This T cell receptor beta chain came from a study of blood T cells in healthy people across ages. Whole-study findings and limits: PBMC samples, being unsorted, prevented any conclusive comparison of naive and antigen-experienced cells. TCR beta diversity per million T cells fell roughly linearly with age.

Donors gave ten milliliters of peripheral blood apiece. Combining a sample-barcoded 5' primer with a J-beta primer mix, a second PCR ran for roughly 7 to 12 cycles. CDR3-containing paired-end reads numbering at least 2.5 million came from each sample. MiXCR, run by TCRdb on the 5' RACE reads, gives a single entry per CDR3 protein. This sample has about 1.4 million distinct CDR3 sequences, with approximately 59% found just once. Germline values: CDR1 SGHTA, CDR2 FQGNSA. With V trimmed by 5 bases and J by 5 bases, 8 bases remained unmatched. The CDR3 is 16 residues long. This clonotype was found a few times. Its specificity is unknown.

The receptor was isolated from a man younger than 30 in good health. The sequencing input was blood. The V and J genes are TRBV7-2 and TRBJ2-1; 11 nucleotides match TRBD2. The CDR3 DNA sequence: TGTGCCAGCAGCCACCAGTCGGGACTAGCGGACAATGAGCAGTTCTTC. As protein: CASSHQSGLADNEQFF.